In its sample, the clone carrying this T cell receptor (beta chain) was seen once. Its antigen is as yet unknown. The sample belongs to a study of siplizumab effects on memory and regulatory T cells. Study-level results: An assignable naive or memory phenotype was lacking in roughly 75-95% of proliferating CD4+ or CD8+ clones.

Using immunoSEQ multiplex PCR, the repertoire was profiled, and TCRdb retains in-frame clones only, with some absent. Found here are 90,000 to 120,000 clones, 94% of them singletons; the top ten hold roughly 0.6%. The CDR3 has 13 residues. Trimming took off 5 bases at V and 4 bases at J, with 12 bases between the two ends. The germline CDR1 and CDR2 sequences are SEHNR and FQNEAQ (reference sequence). Sample: Tregs sorted from blood. This chain uses TRBV7-9 with TRBJ2-7; D ambiguous. The receptor comes from a human donor in good health. The CDR3 DNA reads TGTGCCAGCAGCCCCTCGTTAAGATACGAGCAGTACTTC. Its protein is CASSPSLRYEQYF.